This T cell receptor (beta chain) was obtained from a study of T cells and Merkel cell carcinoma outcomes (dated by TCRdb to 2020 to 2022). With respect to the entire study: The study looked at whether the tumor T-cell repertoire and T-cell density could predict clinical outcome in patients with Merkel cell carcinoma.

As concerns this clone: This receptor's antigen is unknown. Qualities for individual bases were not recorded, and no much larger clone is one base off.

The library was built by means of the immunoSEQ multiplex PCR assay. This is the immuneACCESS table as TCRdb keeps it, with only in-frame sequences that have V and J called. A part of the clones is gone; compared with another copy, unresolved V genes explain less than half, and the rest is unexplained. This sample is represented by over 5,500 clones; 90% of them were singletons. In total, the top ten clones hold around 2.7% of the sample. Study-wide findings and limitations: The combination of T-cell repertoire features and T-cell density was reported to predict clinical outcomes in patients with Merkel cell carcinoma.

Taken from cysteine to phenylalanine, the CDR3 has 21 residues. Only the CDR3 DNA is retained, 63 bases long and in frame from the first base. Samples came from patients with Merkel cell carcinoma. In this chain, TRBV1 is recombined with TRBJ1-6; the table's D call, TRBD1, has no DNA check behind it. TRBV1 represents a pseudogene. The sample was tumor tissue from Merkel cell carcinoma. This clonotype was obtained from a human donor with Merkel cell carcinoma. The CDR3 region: CTSSQEVQYKPQSSYNSPLHF. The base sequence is TGCACCAGCAGCCAAGAGGTACAGTACAAACCACAGAGCTCCTATAATTCACCCCTCCACTTT.